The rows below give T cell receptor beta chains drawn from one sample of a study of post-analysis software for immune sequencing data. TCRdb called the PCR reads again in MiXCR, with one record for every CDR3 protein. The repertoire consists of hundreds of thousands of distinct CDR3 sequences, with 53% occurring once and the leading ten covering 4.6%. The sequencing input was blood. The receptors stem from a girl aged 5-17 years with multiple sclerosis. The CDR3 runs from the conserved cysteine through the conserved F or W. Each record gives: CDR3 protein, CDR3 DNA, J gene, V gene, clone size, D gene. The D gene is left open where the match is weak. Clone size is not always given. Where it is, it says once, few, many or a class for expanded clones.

cdr3_aa: CASSPQGPQEQYF; cdr3_nt: TGTGCCAGCAGCCCCCAGGGACCTCAAGAGCAGTACTTC; j_call: TRBJ2-7; v_call: TRBV6-5; clone_size: few; d_call: .
cdr3_aa: CSVWGAPRNEQYF; cdr3_nt: TGCAGCGTGTGGGGGGCCCCGCGCAATGAGCAGTACTTC; j_call: TRBJ2-7; v_call: TRBV29-1; clone_size: .; d_call: .
cdr3_aa: CASSYHTGYGGYTF; cdr3_nt: TGTGCCAGCAGTTACCATACAGGGTATGGAGGCTACACCTTC; j_call: TRBJ1-2; v_call: TRBV6-5; clone_size: .; d_call: .
cdr3_aa: CASSLGHSYQETQYF; cdr3_nt: TGCGCCAGCAGCTTGGGGCACTCGTACCAAGAGACCCAGTACTTC; j_call: TRBJ2-5; v_call: TRBV5-1; clone_size: few; d_call: .
cdr3_aa: CSARGEYSNQPQHF; cdr3_nt: TGCAGTGCTAGAGGAGAATATAGCAATCAGCCCCAGCATTTT; j_call: TRBJ1-5; v_call: TRBV20-1; clone_size: once; d_call: .
cdr3_aa: CASRPGTGTPAYEQYF; cdr3_nt: TGTGCCAGTAGACCAGGGACAGGAACTCCTGCCTACGAGCAGTACTTC; j_call: TRBJ2-7; v_call: TRBV2; clone_size: few; d_call: TRBD1
cdr3_aa: CASSEAPDRGTGYTF; cdr3_nt: TGTGCCAGCAGTGAAGCGCCAGACAGGGGTACTGGCTACACCTTC; j_call: TRBJ1-2; v_call: TRBV6-1; clone_size: .; d_call: TRBD1
cdr3_aa: CSARRTATSTDTQYF; cdr3_nt: TGCAGTGCTAGGCGGACAGCTACTAGCACAGATACGCAGTATTTT; j_call: TRBJ2-3; v_call: TRBV20-1; clone_size: .; d_call: .
cdr3_aa: CASSLVMRPTDTQYF; cdr3_nt: TGTGCCAGCAGCTTAGTAATGAGACCCACAGATACGCAGTATTTT; j_call: TRBJ2-3; v_call: TRBV7-9; clone_size: few; d_call: .
cdr3_aa: CSARAGAIPLEQYF; cdr3_nt: TGCAGTGCTAGAGCGGGGGCGATCCCCCTCGAGCAGTACTTC; j_call: TRBJ2-7; v_call: TRBV20-1; clone_size: .; d_call: .
cdr3_aa: CASSPLLAANQETQYF; cdr3_nt: TGTGCCAGCAGCCCCCTACTAGCGGCGAACCAAGAGACCCAGTACTTC; j_call: TRBJ2-5; v_call: TRBV5-5; clone_size: .; d_call: TRBD2
cdr3_aa: CASSLNRGDPFF; cdr3_nt: TGTGCCAGCAGCTTAAACCGGGGCGATCCGTTCTTC; j_call: TRBJ2-1; v_call: TRBV7-3; clone_size: few; d_call: .
cdr3_aa: CSVQYHSGQAYEQYF; cdr3_nt: TGCAGCGTTCAATACCACAGCGGACAGGCCTACGAGCAGTACTTC; j_call: TRBJ2-7; v_call: TRBV29-1; clone_size: .; d_call: TRBD1
cdr3_aa: CASSQAKRTGNSYEQYF; cdr3_nt: TGTGCCAGCAGCCAAGCCAAGCGGACAGGGAACTCCTACGAGCAGTACTTC; j_call: TRBJ2-7; v_call: TRBV14; clone_size: .; d_call: TRBD1